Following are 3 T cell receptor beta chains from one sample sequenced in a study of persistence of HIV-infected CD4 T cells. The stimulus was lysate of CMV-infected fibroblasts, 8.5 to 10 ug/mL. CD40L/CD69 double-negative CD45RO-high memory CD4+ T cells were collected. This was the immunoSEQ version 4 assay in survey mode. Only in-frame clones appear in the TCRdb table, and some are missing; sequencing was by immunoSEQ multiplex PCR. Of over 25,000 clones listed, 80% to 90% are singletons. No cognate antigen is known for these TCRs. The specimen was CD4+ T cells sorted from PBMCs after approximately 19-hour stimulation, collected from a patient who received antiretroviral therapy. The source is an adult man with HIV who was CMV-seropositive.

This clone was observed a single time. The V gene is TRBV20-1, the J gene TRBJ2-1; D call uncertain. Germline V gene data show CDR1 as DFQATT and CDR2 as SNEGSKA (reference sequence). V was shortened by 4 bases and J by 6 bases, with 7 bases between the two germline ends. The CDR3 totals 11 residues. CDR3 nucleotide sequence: TGCAGTGCTAAGCCCCTCAATGAGCAGTTCTTC. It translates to CSAKPLNEQFF.

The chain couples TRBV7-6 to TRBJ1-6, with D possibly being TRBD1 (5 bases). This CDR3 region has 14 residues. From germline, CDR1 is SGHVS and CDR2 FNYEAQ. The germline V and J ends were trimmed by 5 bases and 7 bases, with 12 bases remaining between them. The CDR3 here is CASSPDISNSPLHF. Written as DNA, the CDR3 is TGTGCCAGCAGCCCGGACATAAGCAATTCACCCCTCCACTTT.

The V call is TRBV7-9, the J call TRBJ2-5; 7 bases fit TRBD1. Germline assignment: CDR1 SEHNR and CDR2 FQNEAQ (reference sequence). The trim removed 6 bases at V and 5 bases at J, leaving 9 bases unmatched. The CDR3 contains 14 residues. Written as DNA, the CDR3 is TGTGCCAGCAGTTCGACAGGGTCCGGGGAGACCCAGTACTTC. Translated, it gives CASSSTGSGETQYF.